This T cell receptor beta chain comes out of a study of blood T cell repertoires in COVID-19. TCRdb's copy holds only in-frame clones and misses some; the assay was immunoSEQ multiplex PCR. The repertoire consists of about 190,000 clones, with around 83% occurring once and the leading ten covering 3.2%. Germline values: CDR1 MNHEY, CDR2 SVGAGI. V lost 4 bases, J lost 1 base, and 5 bases stayed unmatched. This CDR3 has 15 amino acids. The sequencing sample was made of PBMCs or T cells enriched from blood (not recorded which). The sequence derives from a woman younger than 45 who had been exposed to COVID-19. The V and J genes are TRBV6-5 and TRBJ2-5, with 8 bases identical to TRBD2. CDR3 protein: CASSSSGGPQETQYF. DNA for the CDR3: TGTGCCAGCAGTTCCAGCGGGGGCCCCCAAGAGACCCAGTACTTC.